This TCR beta chain was sequenced in a study of blood T cell repertoires in COVID-19 (dated by TCRdb to 2020 to 2021). The study in broad terms: For ImmuneRACE Cohort 3, a participant was defined as recovered based on two consecutive negative NP/OP PCR tests, clearance by a healthcare professional, or resolution of symptoms. The collaborator samples originated in the United States, Italy and Spain and spanned the acute and convalescent phases of COVID-19. The material from the prospective study consisted of cDNA or gDNA derived from T cells, B-cell-depleted T cells, or PBMCs. Subjects who had been exposed to COVID-19, were actively infected with it, or had recovered from it provided the deeply sampled blood TCRbeta repertoires that made up the dataset. A freely available public database, intended as a resource for researchers studying the immune response to SARS-CoV-2, is where the repertoires were released. Samples were obtained from the ongoing ImmuneRACE study (first 160 participants) and from approximately 1,200 subjects provided by 6 global collaborators. The sample metadata nearly always contained a de-identified subject ID, COVID-19 status, age in years and sex. Where available, HLA class I and class II types were taken from metadata supplied by the sample provider and were not determined by assay-based typing.

Enrolling through a virtual design, the prospective study's participants ranged in age from roughly 18 to 90 years and lived across 24 United States geographic areas. In the prospective study, cohorts were assigned on the basis of participant-reported clinical history obtained from a screening survey and a study questionnaire. Each participant in the prospective study had whole blood, serum and a nasopharyngeal or oropharyngeal swab collected by mobile phlebotomists. Over a roughly two-month period, participants in the prospective study had the option of providing additional blood draws and questionnaires. Before DNA extraction, blood samples from the prospective study were shipped at room temperature or frozen. CDR1 SGHRS and CDR2 YFSETQ were looked up in the germline V gene. Clipping removes 4 bases from V and 6 bases from J, with 6 as the unmatched junction base count. The CDR3 holds 13 amino acids from the cysteine to the phenylalanine. Only CDR3 DNA is held: 39 bases, read in frame from base 1.

For this clone: Its antigen is still unknown. Nothing much larger sits one base from this clone, and base qualities are not available.

Results the study describes overall, beyond this receptor: The quantity of clinical and demographic metadata differed by source and by participant and was supplied without curation.

The immunoSEQ Assay, a bias-controlled multiplex PCR, was used to amplify TCRbeta CDR3 regions from genomic DNA. In the authors' own workflow: Nucleated cell counts per sample were estimated from amplification of reference gene primers within the assay. Sequence reads were collapsed and filtered to measure the absolute abundance of every unique TCRbeta CDR3 rearrangement. For each sample, productive Simpson clonality was calculated as the square root of Simpson's diversity index across productive rearrangements. In TCRdb, the immuneACCESS table is reduced to in-frame sequences with V and J assigned. These tables do not hold every clone; where another copy was compared, an unresolved V gene accounts for under half, and the others remain unexplained. The V and J calls and clone size come from that table; D and trimming were worked out from the DNA. Across this sample there are roughly 200,000 clones, with approximately 87% seen only once. The top ten clonotypes cover roughly 3.2% of the sample.

The sequence is built from TRBV5-1 and TRBJ1-2, and 7 bases in between align with TRBD1. Sample: PBMCs or T cells enriched from blood (not recorded which). The TCR was taken from a woman in her 50s in a cohort exposed to, infected with or recovered from COVID-19 (not recorded which). The base sequence is TGCGCCAGCAGCAGAGGGGGCCTAGATGGCTACACCTTC. It translates to CASSRGGLDGYTF.